This entry is about one TCR beta chain. TCRdb's copy holds only in-frame clones and misses some; the assay was immunoSEQ multiplex PCR. The sample has 1,500 to 2,000 clones, just under 40% seen once; the top ten hold about a tenth. The sample originates from a study of T cells in localized non-small cell lung cancer. This CDR3 contains 13 residues. Germline assignment: CDR1 SGDLS and CDR2 YYNGEE. Trimming shortened V by 0 bases and J by 3 bases, and 6 bases separated the two germline ends. The sample consisted of lung tumor tissue, taken before any cancer treatment. The receptor was isolated from a woman aged 40-69 years with stage I lung adenocarcinoma. V gene TRBV9 combines with J gene TRBJ1-2; TRBD1 is a possible D gene (5 bases). DNA of the CDR3: TGTGCCAGCAGCGTAGGAGGGGACTATGGCTACACCTTC. Translation gives CASSVGGDYGYTF. The whole variable domain, remainder taken from reference TRBV9 and TRBJ1-2, is DSGVTQTPKHLITATGQRVTLRCSPRSGDLSVYWYQQSLDQGLQFLIQYYNGEERAKGNILERFSAQQFPDLHSELNLSSLELGDSALYFCASSVGGDYGYTFGSGTRLTVV.